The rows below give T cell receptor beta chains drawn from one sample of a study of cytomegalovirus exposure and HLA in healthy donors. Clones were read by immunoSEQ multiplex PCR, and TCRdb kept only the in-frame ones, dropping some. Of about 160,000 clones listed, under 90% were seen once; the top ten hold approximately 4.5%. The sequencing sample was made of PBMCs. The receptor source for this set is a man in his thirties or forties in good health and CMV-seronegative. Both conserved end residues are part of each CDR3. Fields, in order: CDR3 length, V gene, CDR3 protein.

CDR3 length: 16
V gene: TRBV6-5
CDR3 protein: CASSYWRSSYNSPLHF

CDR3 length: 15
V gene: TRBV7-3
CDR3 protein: CASSSSSTHGGTQYF

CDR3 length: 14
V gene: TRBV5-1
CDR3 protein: CASSRDSSGNTIYF

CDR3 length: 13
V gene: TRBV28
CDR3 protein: CASSDKSSYEQYF

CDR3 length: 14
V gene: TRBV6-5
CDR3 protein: CASTRYGGTGGYTF

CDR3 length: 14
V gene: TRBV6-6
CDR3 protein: CASSAGPGNQPQHF

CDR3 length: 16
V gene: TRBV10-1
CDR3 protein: CASSVPAGHGSYGYTF

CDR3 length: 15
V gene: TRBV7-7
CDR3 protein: CASSFGWASTDTQYF

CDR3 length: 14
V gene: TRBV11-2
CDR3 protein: CASSSGLAPDTQYF

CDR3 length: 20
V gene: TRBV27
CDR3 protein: CASNTFALAGGPMSYNEQFF

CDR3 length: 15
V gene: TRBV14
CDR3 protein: CASSQSAASSGEQYF

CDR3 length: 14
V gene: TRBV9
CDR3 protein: CASSVEAGAGELFF

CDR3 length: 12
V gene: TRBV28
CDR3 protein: CASSLPGTEAFF

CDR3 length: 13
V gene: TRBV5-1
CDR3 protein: CASSSSMNTEAFF

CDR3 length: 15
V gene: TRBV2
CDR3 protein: CARAPNRGPENIQYF

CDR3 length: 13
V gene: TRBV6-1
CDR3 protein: CASSDESIGELFF

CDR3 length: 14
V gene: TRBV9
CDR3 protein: CASSVDPRDQPQHF

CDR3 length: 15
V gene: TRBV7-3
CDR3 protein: CASSLYGQGSYEQYF

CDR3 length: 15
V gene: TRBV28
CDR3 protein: CASIPSGGSYNEQFF

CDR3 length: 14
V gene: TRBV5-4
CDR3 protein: CASSLDRGNEKLFF

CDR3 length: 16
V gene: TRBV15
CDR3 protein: CATSGGTAGKGYEQYF

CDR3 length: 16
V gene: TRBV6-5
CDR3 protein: CASSYDLGAGANVLTF

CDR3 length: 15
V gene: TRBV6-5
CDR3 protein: CASSYLTSYYNEQFF

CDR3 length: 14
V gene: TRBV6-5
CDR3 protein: CASAGGQSYNEQFF

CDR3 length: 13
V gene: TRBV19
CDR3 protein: CASGPDKLYEQYF

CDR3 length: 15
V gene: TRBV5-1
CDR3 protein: CASSLEQGTNYGYTF

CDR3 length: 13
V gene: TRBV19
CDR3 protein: CASSTGVSYEQYF

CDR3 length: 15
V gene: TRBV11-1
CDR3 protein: CASRLDRGLSSPLHF

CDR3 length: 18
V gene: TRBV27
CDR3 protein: CASRAWGRIYGNTGELFF

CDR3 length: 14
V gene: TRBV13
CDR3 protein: CASSSGPWTGELFF

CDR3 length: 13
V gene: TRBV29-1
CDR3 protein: CSVEDTDNTEAFF

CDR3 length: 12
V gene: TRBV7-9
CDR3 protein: CASSLGATGGFF

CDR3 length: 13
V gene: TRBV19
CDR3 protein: CASSMEGVQPQHF

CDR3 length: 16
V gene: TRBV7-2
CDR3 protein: CASSVASGATNEKLFF

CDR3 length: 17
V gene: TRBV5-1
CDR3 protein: CASSFRGGVKVNTEAFF

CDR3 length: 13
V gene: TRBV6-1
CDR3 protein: CASTTNSGNTIYF

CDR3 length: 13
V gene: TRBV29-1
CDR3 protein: CSVVAGGGNEQYF

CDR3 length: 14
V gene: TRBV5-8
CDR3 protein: CASSLTGGGGGYTF

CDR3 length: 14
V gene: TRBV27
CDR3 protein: CASSVQGQGDEQYF

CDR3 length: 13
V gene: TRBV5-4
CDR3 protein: CASSWREGEKLFF

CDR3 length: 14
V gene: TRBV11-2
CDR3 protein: CASSSSGGQGTQYF

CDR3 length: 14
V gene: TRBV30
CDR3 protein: CAFTEYLPGNGYTF

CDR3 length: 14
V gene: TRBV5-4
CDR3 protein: CASSPGGAADTQYF

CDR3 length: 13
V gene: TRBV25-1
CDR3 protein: CASSAPGEYGYTF

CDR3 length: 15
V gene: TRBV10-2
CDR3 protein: CASSGVGTHNQPQHF

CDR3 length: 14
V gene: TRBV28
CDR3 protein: CASSYRGRNYEQYF

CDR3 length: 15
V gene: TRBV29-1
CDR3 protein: CSVVGPAEGDYGYTF

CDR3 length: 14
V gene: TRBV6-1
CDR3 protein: CASSDRVSAYEQYF

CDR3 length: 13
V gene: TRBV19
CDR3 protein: CASSTRIFYEQYF

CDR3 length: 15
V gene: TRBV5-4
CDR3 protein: CASSLQGHVLYGYTF

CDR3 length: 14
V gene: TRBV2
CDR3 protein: CASKLAGDYNEQFF

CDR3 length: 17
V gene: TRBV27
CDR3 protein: CASSPPLRGTSTDTQYF

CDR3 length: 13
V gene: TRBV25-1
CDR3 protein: CASSWGDLYEQYF

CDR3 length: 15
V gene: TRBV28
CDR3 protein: CASSSGTYYHYGYTF